Reported below is one T cell receptor beta chain. The PBMC fraction was derived from about 10 ml of fresh peripheral blood. V was shortened by 0 bases and J by 14 bases, with 17 bases between the two germline ends. The CDR3 covers 14 residues. CDR1 and CDR2 (germline): SGHAT, FQNNGV. These data come from a study of Graves' ophthalmopathy and Graves' hyperthyroidism. Amplification from RNA transcripts yielded the TCR beta CDR3 regions. The authors performed first-round RT-PCR with HTBI primers and then a second-round multiplex PCR. Each CDR3 protein gets one entry after TCRdb re-called the multiplex PCR reads with MiXCR. The sample contains tens of thousands of distinct CDR3 sequences, less than 65% of which appear only once.

This chain links TRBV11-2 with TRBJ1-5; possible D gene TRBD1, 6 bases. Sequencing used peripheral blood. The TCR comes from an adult woman with Graves' ophthalmopathy. The CDR3 nucleotides read TGTGCCAGCAGCTTAGATCCTAGGGGGTATACCGAGCATTTT. Encoded protein: CASSLDPRGYTEHF.